This is a list of T cell receptor beta chains from one sample in a study of Graves' ophthalmopathy and Graves' hyperthyroidism. TCRdb re-called the multiplex PCR reads with MiXCR, one entry per CDR3 protein. The data show about 500,000 distinct CDR3 sequences, 13% to 15% seen once. The material sequenced was blood. The receptors shown here come from a woman in her twenties or thirties with Graves' ophthalmopathy. Each CDR3 is given with its conserved first and last residue. The D gene is left open where the match is weak. Clone size, where shown, is once, few, many, or a class for clones that have expanded.

CASSPGLEADIQYF,TGTGCCAGCAGCCCGGGACTAGAGGCGGACATTCAGTACTTC,TRBV12-3/TRBV12-4,TRBD2,TRBJ2-4,few
CASSQALGVERISGANVLTF,TGCGCCAGCAGCCAAGCACTAGGGGTCGAGCGTATATCTGGGGCCAACGTCCTGACTTTC,TRBV4-1,.,TRBJ2-6,.
CASRDTSKRFGNYGYTF,TGTGCCAGCAGGGACACTTCGAAACGTTTCGGTAACTATGGCTACACCTTC,TRBV6-2/TRBV6-3,.,TRBJ1-2,many
CASKETRVTGELFF,TGTGCCAGCAAGGAGACAAGGGTCACCGGGGAGCTGTTTTTT,TRBV27,.,TRBJ2-2,many
CASCDPDTEAFF,TGTGCCAGCTGCGACCCGGACACTGAAGCTTTCTTT,TRBV2,.,TRBJ1-1,.
CASSPGAYLNYGYTF,TGTGCCAGCAGCCCGGGCGCTTACTTAAACTATGGCTACACCTTC,TRBV7-9,.,TRBJ1-2,few
CATTTPNTEAFF,TGTGCCACCACGACCCCAAACACTGAAGCTTTCTTT,TRBV19,.,TRBJ1-1,many
CASSPGTFRLGYTF,TGTGCCAGCAGCCCCGGGACTTTTCGTTTAGGCTACACCTTC,TRBV9,.,TRBJ1-2,many
CATSRDRILRSSYEQCF,TGTGCCACCAGCAGAGACAGGATTCTCAGAAGCTCCTACGAGCAGTGCTTC,TRBV15,.,TRBJ2-7,many
CSAKQPSSYEQYF,TGCAGTGCCAAGCAGCCAAGCTCCTACGAGCAGTACTTC,TRBV20-1,.,TRBJ2-7,many
CASSFGAREQYF,TGTGCCAGCAGTTTCGGGGCTCGAGAGCAGTACTTC,TRBV28,.,TRBJ2-7,many
CASSGGRPGNTIYF,TGTGCCAGCAGCGGGGGGAGACCTGGAAACACCATATATTTT,TRBV9,.,TRBJ1-3,many
CASSETGDTEAFF,TGTGCCAGCAGCGAGACAGGGGACACTGAAGCTTTCTTT,TRBV5-6,TRBD1,TRBJ1-1,.
CASSFGGLKTQYF,TGTGCCAGCAGTTTTGGGGGATTGAAGACCCAGTACTTC,TRBV12-3/TRBV12-4,.,TRBJ2-5,many
CSARGGVANYGYTF,TGCAGTGCAAGAGGGGGGGTGGCCAACTATGGCTACACCTTC,TRBV20-1,.,TRBJ1-2,many